The 2 T cell receptor beta chains reported below all come from one sample, sequenced in a study of CD8+ T cells in alopecia areata. Reverse transcribed after extraction, RNA yielded cDNA as the sequencing template. Clones were read by immunoSEQ multiplex PCR, and TCRdb kept only the in-frame ones, dropping some. The sample has some 200,000 clones; roughly 50% are singletons. Treatment indicated: oral pan-JAK inhibitor, 5-10 mg twice daily. This specimen consisted of CD8+ T cells sorted from blood, obtained at week 24, from a patient treated with tofacitinib. The receptors here all came from a human donor with alopecia areata.

With regard to this clone: The junction departs from the called germline gene at one end, perhaps through a read error. This rearrangement joins TRBV30 to TRBJ1-3; no definite D call. The CDR3 covers 12 residues. The germline V gene encodes CDR1 GTSNPN and CDR2 SVGIG (reference sequence). The CDR3 nucleotides are TGTGCCTGGAGTCCGACGGTAAACGCCATATATTTT. Protein: CAWSPTVNAIYF.

This clone was detected only a few times. This chain links TRBV14 with TRBJ1-1; maybe TRBD1 (6 bases). V lost 1 base and J 1 base, leaving 10 bases between the germline ends. The CDR3 runs 15 residues. CDR1 and CDR2 (germline): SGHDN, FVKESK. The CDR3 nucleotides read TGTGCCAGCAGCCAAGTCAGGGGCAGGAACACTGAAGCTTTCTTT. Translating it yields CASSQVRGRNTEAFF.